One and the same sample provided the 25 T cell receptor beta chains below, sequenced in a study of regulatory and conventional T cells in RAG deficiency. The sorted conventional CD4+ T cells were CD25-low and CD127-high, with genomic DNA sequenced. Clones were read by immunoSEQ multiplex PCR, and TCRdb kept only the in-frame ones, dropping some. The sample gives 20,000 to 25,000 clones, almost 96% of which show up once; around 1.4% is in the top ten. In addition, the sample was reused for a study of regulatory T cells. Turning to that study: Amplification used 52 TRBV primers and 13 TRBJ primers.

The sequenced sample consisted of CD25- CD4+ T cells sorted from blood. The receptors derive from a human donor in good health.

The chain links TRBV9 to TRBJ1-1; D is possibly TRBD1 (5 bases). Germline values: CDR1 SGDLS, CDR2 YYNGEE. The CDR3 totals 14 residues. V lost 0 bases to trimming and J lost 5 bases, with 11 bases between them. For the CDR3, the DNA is TGTGCCAGCAGCGTAGCGGGGGGTTGGACTGAAGCTTTCTTT. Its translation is CASSVAGGWTEAFF.

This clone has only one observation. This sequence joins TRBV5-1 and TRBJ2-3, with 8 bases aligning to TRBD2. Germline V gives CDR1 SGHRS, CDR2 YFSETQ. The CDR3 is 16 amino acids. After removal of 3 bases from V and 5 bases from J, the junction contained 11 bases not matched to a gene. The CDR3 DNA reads TGCGCCAGCAGCTCGGGACCGCGGGGGGCAGGAGATACGCAGTATTTT. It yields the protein CASSSGPRGAGDTQYF.

The CDR3 spells CASSVEGYTEAFF. The DNA for the CDR3 is TGTGCCAGCAGCGTGGAGGGGTACACTGAAGCTTTCTTT. The chain combines TRBV9 with TRBJ1-1; perhaps TRBD1 as D (5 bases). This CDR3 contains 13 residues. Between the trimmed V and J ends, which lost 2 bases and 3 bases, there was a span of 8 bases. In germline, CDR1 is SGDLS, CDR2 YYNGEE. The full variable domain, its missing parts supplied by reference TRBV9 and TRBJ1-1, is DSGVTQTPKHLITATGQRVTLRCSPRSGDLSVYWYQQSLDQGLQFLIQYYNGEERAKGNILERFSAQQFPDLHSELNLSSLELGDSALYFCASSVEGYTEAFFGQGTRLTVV.

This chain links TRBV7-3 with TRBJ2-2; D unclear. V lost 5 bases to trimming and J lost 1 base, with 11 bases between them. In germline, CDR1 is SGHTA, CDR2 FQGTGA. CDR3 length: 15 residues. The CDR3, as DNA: TGTGCCAGCAGCCTAGACTCCTTGAACACCGGGGAGCTGTTTTTT. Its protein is CASSLDSLNTGELFF.

CDR3 coding DNA: TGTGCCAGTAGTAGCAGGGGGCGCAAAGATACCGGGGAGCTGTTTTTT. Translation gives CASSSRGRKDTGELFF. The chain combines TRBV19 with TRBJ2-2; 8 bases fit TRBD1. Germline CDR1 reads LNHDA; CDR2 reads SQIVND (reference sequence). CDR3 length equals 16 residues. Trimming cost V 4 bases and J 5 bases; bases outside gene matches: 9.

The CDR3 nucleotides are TGTGCCAGCAGCCCAGGGGATAGGGACAGGGGCGGTGGCTACACCTTC. Translation gives CASSPGDRDRGGGYTF. The V and J genes are TRBV28 and TRBJ1-2, with 10 bases aligning to TRBD1. Germline V gene data show CDR1 as MDHEN and CDR2 as SYDVKM. The CDR3 has 16 amino acids. V was pared by 6 bases and J by 7 bases, with 14 bases of the junction left unmatched.

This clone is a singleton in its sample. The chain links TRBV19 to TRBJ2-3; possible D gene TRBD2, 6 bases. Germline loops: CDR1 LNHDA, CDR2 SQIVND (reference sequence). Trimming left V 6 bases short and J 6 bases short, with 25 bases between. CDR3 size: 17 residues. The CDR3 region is CASRRGGSWSLRDTQYF. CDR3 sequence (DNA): TGTGCCAGTAGGCGAGGAGGGAGTTGGAGTCTTAGGGATACGCAGTATTTT.

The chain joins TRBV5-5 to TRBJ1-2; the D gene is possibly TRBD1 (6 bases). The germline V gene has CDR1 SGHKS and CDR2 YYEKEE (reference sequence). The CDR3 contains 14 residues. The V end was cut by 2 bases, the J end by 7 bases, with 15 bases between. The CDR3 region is CASSFRRGAGGYTF. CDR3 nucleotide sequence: TGTGCCAGCAGCTTTAGACGGGGGGCAGGTGGCTACACCTTC.

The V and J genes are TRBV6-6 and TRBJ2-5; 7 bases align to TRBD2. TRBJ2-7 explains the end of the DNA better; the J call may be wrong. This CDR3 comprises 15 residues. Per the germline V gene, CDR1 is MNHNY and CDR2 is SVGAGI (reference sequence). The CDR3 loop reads CASTYPQRGSYEQYF. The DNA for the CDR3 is TGTGCCAGCACCTACCCCCAGCGGGGAAGCTACGAGCAGTACTTC.

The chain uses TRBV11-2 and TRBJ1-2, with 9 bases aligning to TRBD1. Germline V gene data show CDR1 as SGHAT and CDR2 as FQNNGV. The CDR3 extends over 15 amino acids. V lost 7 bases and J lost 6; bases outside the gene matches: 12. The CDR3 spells CASTGTGLSQNGYTF. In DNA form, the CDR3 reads TGTGCCAGCACTGGGACAGGGCTCTCTCAAAATGGCTACACCTTC.

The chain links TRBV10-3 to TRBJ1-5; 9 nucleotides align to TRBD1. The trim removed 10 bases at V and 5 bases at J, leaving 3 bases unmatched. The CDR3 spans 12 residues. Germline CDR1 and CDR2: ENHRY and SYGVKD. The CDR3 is CATRTGDQPQHF. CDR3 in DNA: TGTGCCACAAGGACAGGGGATCAGCCCCAGCATTTT.

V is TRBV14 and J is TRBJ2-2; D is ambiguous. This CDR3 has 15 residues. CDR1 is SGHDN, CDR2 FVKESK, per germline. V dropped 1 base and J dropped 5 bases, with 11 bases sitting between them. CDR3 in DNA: TGTGCCAGCAGCCAAGGGTACGGTAGAACCGGGGAGCTGTTTTTT. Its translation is CASSQGYGRTGELFF.

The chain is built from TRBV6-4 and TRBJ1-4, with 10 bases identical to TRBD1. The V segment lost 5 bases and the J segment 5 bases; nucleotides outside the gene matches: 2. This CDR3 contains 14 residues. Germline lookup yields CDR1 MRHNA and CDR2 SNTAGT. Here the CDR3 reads CASSLGQGNEKLFF. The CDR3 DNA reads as TGTGCCAGCAGTCTGGGACAGGGGAATGAAAAACTGTTTTTT.

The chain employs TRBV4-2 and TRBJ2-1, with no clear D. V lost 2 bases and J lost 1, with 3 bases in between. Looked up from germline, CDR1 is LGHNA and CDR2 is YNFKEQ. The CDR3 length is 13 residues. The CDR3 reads CASSQPSYNEQFF. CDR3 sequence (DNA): TGTGCCAGCAGCCAACCTTCCTACAATGAGCAGTTCTTC.

The CDR3, as DNA: TGTGCCAGCAGCCAAGGTGGAGGGCAAGAGACCCAGTACTTC. Translated, it gives CASSQGGGQETQYF. The rearrangement joins TRBV4-2 to TRBJ2-5; TRBD2 is a possible D gene (6 bases). The CDR3 contains 14 residues. CDR1 is LGHNA, CDR2 YNFKEQ, per germline. V was trimmed by 1 base and J by 2 bases, leaving 8 bases between them.

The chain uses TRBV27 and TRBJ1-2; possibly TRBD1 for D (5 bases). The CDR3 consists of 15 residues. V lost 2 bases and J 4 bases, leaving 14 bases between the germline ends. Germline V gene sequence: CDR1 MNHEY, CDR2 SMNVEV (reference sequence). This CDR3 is CASSLNGAAVYGYTF. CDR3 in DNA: TGTGCCAGCAGTTTAAATGGGGCAGCCGTCTATGGCTACACCTTC.

CDR3 in amino acids: CASSQRQSGGTGGDEQYF. For the CDR3, the DNA is TGCGCCAGCAGCCAACGTCAAAGCGGGGGGACAGGGGGCGACGAGCAGTACTTC. The J gene is TRBJ2-7, the V gene TRBV4-3; 12 bases agree with TRBD1. This CDR3 has 18 residues. Germline CDR1 is LGHNA and CDR2 is YSLEER. The V and J ends lost 2 bases and 5 bases, in that order; junction bases with no gene match: 13.

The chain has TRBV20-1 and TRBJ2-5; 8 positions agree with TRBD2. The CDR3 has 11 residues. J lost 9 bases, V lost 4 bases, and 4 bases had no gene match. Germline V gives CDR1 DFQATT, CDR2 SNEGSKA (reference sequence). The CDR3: CSATGGEAQYF. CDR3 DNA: TGCAGTGCTACGGGGGGGGAGGCCCAGTACTTC.

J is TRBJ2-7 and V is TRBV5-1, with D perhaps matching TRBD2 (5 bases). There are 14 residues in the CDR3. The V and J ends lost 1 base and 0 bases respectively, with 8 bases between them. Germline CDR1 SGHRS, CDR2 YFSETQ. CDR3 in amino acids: CASSLYGSSYEQYF. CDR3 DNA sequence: TGCGCCAGCAGCTTGTATGGGAGCTCCTACGAGCAGTACTTC.

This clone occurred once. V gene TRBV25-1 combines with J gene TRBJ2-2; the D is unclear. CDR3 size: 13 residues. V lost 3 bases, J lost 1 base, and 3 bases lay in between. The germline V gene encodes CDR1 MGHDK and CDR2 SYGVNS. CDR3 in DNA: TGTGCCAGCAGTGACCGGAACACCGGGGAGCTGTTTTTT. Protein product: CASSDRNTGELFF.

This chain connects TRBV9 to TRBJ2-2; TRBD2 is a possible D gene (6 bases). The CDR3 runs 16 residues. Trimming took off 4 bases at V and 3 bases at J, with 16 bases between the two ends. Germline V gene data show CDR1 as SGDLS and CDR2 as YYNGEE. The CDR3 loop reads CASSPRGGVDTGELFF. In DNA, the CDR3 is TGTGCCAGCAGCCCCCGGGGCGGGGTAGACACCGGGGAGCTGTTTTTT.

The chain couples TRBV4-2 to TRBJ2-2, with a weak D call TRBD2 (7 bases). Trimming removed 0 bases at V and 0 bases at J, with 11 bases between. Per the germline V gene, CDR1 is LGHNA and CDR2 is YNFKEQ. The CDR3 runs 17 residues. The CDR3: CASSQELRGPNTGELFF. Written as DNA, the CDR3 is TGTGCCAGCAGCCAAGAGTTGCGGGGGCCGAACACCGGGGAGCTGTTTTTT.

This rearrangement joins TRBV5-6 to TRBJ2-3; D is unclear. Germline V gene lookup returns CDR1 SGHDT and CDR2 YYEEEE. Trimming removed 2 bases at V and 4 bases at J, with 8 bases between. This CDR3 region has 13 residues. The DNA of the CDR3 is TGTGCCAGCAGCTTCGTTTCGTCAGATACGCAGTATTTT. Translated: CASSFVSSDTQYF.

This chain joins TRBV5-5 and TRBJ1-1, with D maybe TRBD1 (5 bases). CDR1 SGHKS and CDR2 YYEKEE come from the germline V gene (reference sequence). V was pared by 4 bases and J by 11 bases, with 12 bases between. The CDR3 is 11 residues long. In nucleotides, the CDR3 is TGTGCCAGCAGCGGCCAGGGTTTTGCTTTCTTT. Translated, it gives CASSGQGFAFF.

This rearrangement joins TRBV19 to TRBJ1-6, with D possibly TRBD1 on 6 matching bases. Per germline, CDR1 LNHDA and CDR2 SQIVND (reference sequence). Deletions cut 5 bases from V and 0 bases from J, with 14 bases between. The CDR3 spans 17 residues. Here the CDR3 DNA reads TGTGCCAGTAGTGTCCCTCAGGGGAGCTCCTATAATTCACCCCTCCACTTT. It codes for CASSVPQGSSYNSPLHF.